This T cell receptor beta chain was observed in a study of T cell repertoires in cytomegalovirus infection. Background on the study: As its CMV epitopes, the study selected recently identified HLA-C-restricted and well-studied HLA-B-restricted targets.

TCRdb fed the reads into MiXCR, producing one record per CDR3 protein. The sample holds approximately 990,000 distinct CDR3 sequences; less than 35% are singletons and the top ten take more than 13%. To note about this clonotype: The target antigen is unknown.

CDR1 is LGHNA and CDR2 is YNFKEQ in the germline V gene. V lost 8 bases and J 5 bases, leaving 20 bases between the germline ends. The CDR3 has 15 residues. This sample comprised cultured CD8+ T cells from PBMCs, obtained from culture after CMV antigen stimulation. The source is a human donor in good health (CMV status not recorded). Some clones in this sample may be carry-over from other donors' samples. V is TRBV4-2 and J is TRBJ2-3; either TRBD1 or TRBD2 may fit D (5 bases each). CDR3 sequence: CASEEYRDGLDTQYF. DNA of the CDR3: TGTGCCAGCGAGGAATACCGGGACGGACTAGATACGCAGTATTTT.